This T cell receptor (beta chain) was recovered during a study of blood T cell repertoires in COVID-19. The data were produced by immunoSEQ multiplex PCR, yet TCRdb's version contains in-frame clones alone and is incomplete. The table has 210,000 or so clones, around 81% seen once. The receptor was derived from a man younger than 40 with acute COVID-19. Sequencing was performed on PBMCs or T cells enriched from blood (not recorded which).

CDR3 in amino acids: CASSGLSGLSYNEQFF. The CDR3 coding sequence is TGTGCCAGCAGCGGACTTAGCGGTCTCTCCTACAATGAGCAGTTCTTC. The chain couples TRBV9 to TRBJ2-1; TRBD2 is a possible D gene (6 bases). The CDR3 is made up of 16 amino acids. Germline V gene lookup returns CDR1 SGDLS and CDR2 YYNGEE. V lost 3 bases to trimming and J lost 0 bases, with 13 bases between them.